The clone carrying this T cell receptor beta chain occurred a few times. What it binds is not known. The data belong to a study of T-cell memory formation after mild COVID-19. General study findings and limits: Contracting CD4+ clones sat mainly in CM and EM; CD8+ in EMRA. Confirmation of SARS-CoV-2 specificity was lacking for second-wave clones peaking day 37. Clones shrinking between day 15 and 85 showed a balanced CD4/CD8 split, and those that grew later tilted toward CD4+. Memory cells collected pre-infection included some clones that later responded, suggesting cross-reactive memory joined.

TCRdb reprocessed the 5' RACE reads with MiXCR, giving one entry per CDR3 protein. This table holds 170,000 or so distinct CDR3 sequences, 20% to 25% found once. V trimming: 4 bases; J trimming: 11 bases; junction bases outside the gene matches: 16. CDR1 SGHKS and CDR2 YYEKEE come from the germline V gene (reference sequence). This CDR3 spans 16 amino acids. The receptor's source is an adult woman who had mild COVID-19 (a few samples of this study predate the infection). Cell type and time point are not known. V gene TRBV5-5 combines with J gene TRBJ2-2; 8 positions agree with TRBD1. Material for sequencing was PBMCs or a T cell subset sorted from them (not recorded which). CDR3 sequence (DNA): TGTGCCAGCAGCCATAGGCACCAGACAGGGGACGGCGAGCTGTTTTTT. It specifies CASSHRHQTGDGELFF.